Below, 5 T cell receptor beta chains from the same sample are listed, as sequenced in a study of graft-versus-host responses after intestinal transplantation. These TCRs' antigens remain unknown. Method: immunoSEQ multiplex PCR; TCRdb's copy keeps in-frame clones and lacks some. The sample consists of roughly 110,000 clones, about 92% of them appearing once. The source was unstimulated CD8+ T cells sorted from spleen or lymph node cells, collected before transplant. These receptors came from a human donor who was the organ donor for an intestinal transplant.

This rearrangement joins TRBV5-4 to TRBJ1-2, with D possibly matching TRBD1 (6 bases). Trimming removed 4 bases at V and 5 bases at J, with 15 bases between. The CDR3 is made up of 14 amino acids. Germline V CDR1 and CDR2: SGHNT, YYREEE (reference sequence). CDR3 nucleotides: TGTGCCAGCAGCGGGAGGGGGGAGGAGTATGGCTACACCTTC. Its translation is CASSGRGEEYGYTF.

CDR3 nucleotides: TGCGCCAGCAGCCAAGATGGGGGGCCAAGCAATCAGCCCCAGCATTTT. The encoded protein is CASSQDGGPSNQPQHF. The J gene is TRBJ1-5, the V gene TRBV4-1, with D possibly matching TRBD1 (6 bases). V shed 0 bases and J shed 1 base, with 10 bases lying between them. The germline V gene has CDR1 MGHRA and CDR2 YSYEKL. This CDR3 is built from 16 residues.

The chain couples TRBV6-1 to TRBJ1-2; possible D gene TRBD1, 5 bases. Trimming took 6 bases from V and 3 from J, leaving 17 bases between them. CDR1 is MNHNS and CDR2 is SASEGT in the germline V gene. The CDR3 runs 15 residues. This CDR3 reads CASRSRGVLDYGYTF. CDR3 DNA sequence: TGTGCCAGCAGGTCACGGGGGGTTTTAGACTATGGCTACACCTTC.

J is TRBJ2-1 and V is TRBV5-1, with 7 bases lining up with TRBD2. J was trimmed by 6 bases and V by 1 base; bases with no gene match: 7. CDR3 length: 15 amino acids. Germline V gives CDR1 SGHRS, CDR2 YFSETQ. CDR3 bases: TGCGCCAGCAGCTTGCGGGGGGTAGGTTCCAATGAGCAGTTCTTC. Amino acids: CASSLRGVGSNEQFF.

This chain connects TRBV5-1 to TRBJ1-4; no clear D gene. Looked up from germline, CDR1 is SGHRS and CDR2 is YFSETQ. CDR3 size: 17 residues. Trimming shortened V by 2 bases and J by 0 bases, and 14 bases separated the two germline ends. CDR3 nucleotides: TGCGCCAGCAGCTTCACAGACCCTTTTGCAACTAATGAAAAACTGTTTTTT. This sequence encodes CASSFTDPFATNEKLFF.